These 26 T cell receptor beta chains were all obtained from the same sample, sequenced in a study of OX40 agonist ivuxolimab in advanced cancers. Clones were sequenced by immunoSEQ multiplex PCR, and TCRdb holds only the in-frame ones, with some missing. The table has roughly 100,000 clones, about nine tenths seen once. This sample comprised CD4+ or CD8+ T cells sorted from blood, obtained in a trial of the OX40 agonist ivuxolimab. These receptors all stem from an adult with an advanced solid tumor such as melanoma, head and neck, liver or kidney cancer.

This chain connects TRBV5-1 to TRBJ2-5; 11 bases align to TRBD2. CDR3 length equals 18 residues. After removal of 0 bases from V and 1 base from J, the junction contained 8 bases not matched to a gene. Germline V CDR1 and CDR2: SGHRS, YFSETQ. CDR3 sequence (DNA): TGCGCCAGCAGCTTGGCCTCTAGCGGGGGGCCCGCCCAAGAGACCCAGTACTTC. Translating gives CASSLASSGGPAQETQYF.

The chain joins TRBV9 to TRBJ2-3; the match to TRBD2 covers 10 bases. This CDR3 spans 16 amino acids. The ends lost 4 bases at V and 3 bases at J; junction bases unmatched: 8. Germline assignment: CDR1 SGDLS and CDR2 YYNGEE. The CDR3 reads CASSFSQRGGTDTQYF. CDR3 DNA: TGTGCCAGCAGCTTCTCGCAGCGGGGGGGGACAGATACGCAGTATTTT.

The rearrangement links TRBV7-2 to TRBJ2-7; no definite D call. Germline V CDR1 and CDR2: SGHTA, FQGNSA. The CDR3 contains 16 residues. The V and J ends lost 1 base and 2 bases respectively, with 15 bases between them. In DNA, the CDR3 is TGTGCCAGCAGCTTAGTTCATGGGCAAGCAACCTACGAGCAGTACTTC. The encoded protein is CASSLVHGQATYEQYF.

This chain uses TRBV7-2 with TRBJ2-7; TRBD2 matches 13 bases. The CDR3 consists of 17 residues. Trimming cost V 5 bases and J 5 bases; bases outside gene matches: 12. CDR1 SGHTA and CDR2 FQGNSA come from the germline V gene. CDR3: CASSRIPTSGGMHEQYF. Written as DNA, the CDR3 is TGTGCCAGCAGCCGTATCCCGACTAGCGGGGGGATGCACGAGCAGTACTTC.

This clone was detected only a few times. This chain connects TRBV5-4 to TRBJ1-2; the D gene is possibly TRBD1 (6 bases). Germline V CDR1 and CDR2: SGHNT, YYREEE (reference sequence). Trimming cost V 3 bases and J 0 bases, with 6 bases left between them. CDR3 size: 13 residues. The CDR3 sequence: CASSWTANYGYTF. CDR3 in DNA: TGTGCCAGCAGCTGGACAGCTAACTATGGCTACACCTTC.

This sequence joins TRBV18 and TRBJ1-4; D is ambiguous. The CDR3 loop spans 18 amino acids. The germline gives CDR1 KGHSH, CDR2 LQKENI. V was cut by 4 bases and J by 0 bases, with 18 bases left in between. CDR3 sequence: CASSQNRLTGATNEKLFF. CDR3 sequence (DNA): TGTGCCAGCTCACAAAACCGATTAACTGGAGCAACTAATGAAAAACTGTTTTTT.

The chain recombines TRBV7-2 with TRBJ2-7, with D uncertain. V lost 3 bases, J lost 1 base, and 10 bases lay in between. This CDR3 contains 14 residues. The germline gives CDR1 SGHTA, CDR2 FQGNSA. The CDR3 coding sequence is TGTGCCAGCAGCTTCCTAGGACGATCCTACGAGCAGTACTTC. Amino acids: CASSFLGRSYEQYF. Drawing the rest from reference TRBV7-2 and TRBJ2-7, the complete variable domain is GAGVSQSPSNKVTEKGKDVELRCDPISGHTALYWYRQSLGQGLEFLIYFQGNSAPDKSGLPSDRFSAERTGGSVSTLTIQRTQQEDSAVYLCASSFLGRSYEQYFGPGTRLTVT.

The chain links TRBV7-8 to TRBJ1-2, with D maybe TRBD1 (6 bases). The germline CDR1 and CDR2 sequences are SGHVS and FQNEAQ. V lost 5 bases, J lost 7 bases, and 14 bases lay in between. The CDR3 is 13 amino acids. The CDR3 region has the DNA TGTGCCAGCAGCCCGGGGCAGGGGTTTGGCTACACCTTC. Translated: CASSPGQGFGYTF.

V usage is TRBV19 and J usage is TRBJ2-6; D possibly corresponds to TRBD2 (6 bases). The CDR3 spans 16 residues. Trimming stripped 2 bases from V and 4 bases from J, with 12 bases between. Looked up from germline, CDR1 is LNHDA and CDR2 is SQIVND (reference sequence). Here the CDR3 reads CASSIWRGAGANVLTF. For the CDR3, the DNA is TGTGCCAGTAGTATATGGCGGGGCGCGGGGGCCAACGTCCTGACTTTC.

The chain has TRBV10-3 and TRBJ2-1; 8 bases fit TRBD2. The J segment lost 8 bases and the V segment lost 2 bases, leaving 11 bases of the junction unmatched. The CDR3 runs 16 residues. CDR1 is ENHRY, CDR2 SYGVKD, per germline. The CDR3 bases are TGTGCCATCAGTGAGGGTGGAGTAGCGGGGAACCATGAGCAGTTCTTC. Amino acids: CAISEGGVAGNHEQFF.

Concerning this clone: The sample has other DNA sequences that encode this CDR3 too. This chain joins TRBV19 and TRBJ2-1; D not resolved. Germline assignment: CDR1 LNHDA and CDR2 SQIVND (reference sequence). This CDR3 spans 14 amino acids. Trimming pared 4 bases from V and 3 bases from J, leaving 10 bases between. CDR3 DNA: TGTGCCAGTAGTAGTCAAGGCGACTACAATGAGCAGTTCTTC. It translates to CASSSQGDYNEQFF.

The V and J genes are TRBV4-3 and TRBJ1-1; TRBD1 matches at 7 bases. Germline assignment: CDR1 LGHNA and CDR2 YSLEER. The junction had 9 bases not matched to a gene; V was cut back by 1 base and J by 4 bases. This CDR3 contains 16 residues. CDR3 in amino acids: CASSQGQTGSITEAFF. CDR3 DNA: TGCGCCAGCAGCCAAGGGCAGACAGGGTCGATCACTGAAGCTTTCTTT.

This rearrangement joins TRBV15 to TRBJ1-2; no firm D call. V lost 4 bases and J 8 bases, leaving 26 bases between the germline ends. Germline CDR1 and CDR2: LNHNV and YYDKDF (reference sequence). CDR3 length: 17 amino acids. The CDR3: CATSTDWSFGEVEGYTF. CDR3 sequence (DNA): TGTGCCACCAGCACGGATTGGTCATTTGGGGAGGTCGAGGGCTACACCTTC.

This clone is a singleton in its sample. The V gene is TRBV6-5, the J gene TRBJ1-6; no definite D call. The V end was cut by 5 bases, the J end by 8 bases, with 16 bases between. CDR3 length: 15 residues. From germline, CDR1 is MNHEY and CDR2 SVGAGI. The CDR3 reads CASSKDLSIYSPLHF. In DNA, the CDR3 is TGTGCCAGCAGTAAGGACCTCTCCATCTATTCACCCCTCCACTTT.

This clone was detected only once. This chain joins TRBV18 and TRBJ2-6; a weak D match, TRBD2 (5 bases). The CDR3 is 15 amino acids. V gave up 6 bases and J gave up 0 bases, with 9 bases separating them. Germline assignment: CDR1 KGHSH and CDR2 LQKENI. For the CDR3, the DNA is TGTGCCAGCTCTCTGGGGAGCTCTGGGGCCAACGTCCTGACTTTC. Translating gives CASSLGSSGANVLTF.

As DNA, the CDR3 is TGCGCCAGCAGCCAAGCCGCGACAGGGTTTTCACCCCTCCACTTT. It specifies CASSQAATGFSPLHF. The chain combines TRBV4-3 with TRBJ1-6; 7 nucleotides agree with TRBD1. This CDR3 has 15 residues. V gave up 1 base and J gave up 9 bases; unmatched junction bases: 6. CDR1 is LGHNA, CDR2 YSLEER, per germline.

V gene TRBV18 combines with J gene TRBJ1-4; D not resolved. V shed 3 bases and J shed 2 bases, with 7 bases lying between them. Germline CDR1 reads KGHSH; CDR2 reads LQKENI. The CDR3 has 14 residues. The CDR3, as DNA: TGTGCCAGCTCACCCTCCAGGACTAATGAAAAACTGTTTTTT. Translating it yields CASSPSRTNEKLFF.

The rearrangement joins TRBV6-1 to TRBJ2-7, with 7 bases that match TRBD1. Germline CDR1 and CDR2: MNHNS and SASEGT. The CDR3 sequence is 19 residues long. Trimming at V came to 3 bases and at J to 1 base, leaving 18 bases not matched to a gene. The CDR3 reads CASSERGYLRTGGSYEQYF. CDR3 DNA sequence: TGTGCCAGCAGTGAGCGAGGGTATCTCCGGACAGGCGGATCCTACGAGCAGTACTTC.

The rearrangement uses TRBV6-5 and TRBJ1-2; D is unresolved. The CDR3 loop spans 14 amino acids. V lost 2 bases and J lost 4, with 11 bases in between. Germline V lookup: CDR1 MNHEY, CDR2 SVGAGI. Here the CDR3 reads CASSYQQGSYGYTF. The DNA for the CDR3 is TGTGCCAGCAGTTACCAACAAGGGAGCTATGGCTACACCTTC.

This chain uses TRBV6-1 with TRBJ1-1; D is undetermined. This CDR3 has 11 residues. With 3 bases removed from V and 7 bases from J, the gap between germline ends came to 6 bases. The V gene's germline CDR1 is MNHNS and CDR2 SASEGT. The CDR3 here is CASSDADEAFF. CDR3 nucleotide sequence: TGTGCCAGCAGTGATGCGGATGAAGCTTTCTTT.

J is TRBJ1-2 and V is TRBV28, with D possibly TRBD1 on 5 matching bases. The V end lost 5 bases, the J end lost 7 bases, and 14 bases lay between the germline ends. CDR1 is MDHEN and CDR2 is SYDVKM in the germline V gene. The CDR3 spans 13 residues. The CDR3 reads CASSMGNQGGYTF. Here the CDR3 DNA reads TGTGCCAGCAGTATGGGCAATCAGGGTGGCTACACCTTC.

The V gene is TRBV7-9, the J gene TRBJ2-5; 10 nucleotides line up with TRBD1. The V and J ends lost 5 bases and 4 bases, in that order; junction bases with no gene match: 10. This CDR3 region has 16 residues. Germline loops: CDR1 SEHNR, CDR2 FQNEAQ (reference sequence). This CDR3 is CASSGRTGGFSETQYF. The DNA of the CDR3 is TGTGCCAGCAGCGGGAGGACAGGGGGTTTTTCAGAGACCCAGTACTTC.

To note about this clone: Relative to the germline gene, one junction end is altered; a read error may explain this. The V gene is TRBV7-2, the J gene TRBJ2-3; 10 bases are a match to TRBD2. Looked up from germline, CDR1 is SGHTA and CDR2 is FQGNSA. The CDR3 is made up of 14 amino acids. DNA of the CDR3: TGTGCCAGCAGATTAGCGGGGGGACCAGATACGCAGTATTTT. It codes for CASRLAGGPDTQYF. The full variable domain, completed using reference TRBV7-2 and TRBJ2-3, is GAGVSQSPSNKVTEKGKDVELRCDPISGHTALYWYRQSLGQGLEFLIYFQGNSAPDKSGLPSDRFSAERTGGSVSTLTIQRTQQEDSAVYLCASRLAGGPDTQYFGPGTRLTVL.

The J gene is TRBJ2-4, the V gene TRBV19, with 7 bases identical to TRBD1. J gave up 1 base and V 1 base, and 10 bases lay outside the gene matches. Germline V gene data show CDR1 as LNHDA and CDR2 as SQIVND (reference sequence). CDR3 size: 18 residues. This CDR3 is CASSIGLDRERAKNIQYF. The CDR3 coding sequence is TGTGCCAGTAGTATAGGTCTAGACAGGGAACGGGCCAAAAACATTCAGTACTTC.

V usage is TRBV9 and J usage is TRBJ1-6; D remains unclear. With 0 bases removed from V and 7 bases from J, the gap between germline ends came to 11 bases. Per germline, CDR1 SGDLS and CDR2 YYNGEE. The CDR3 has 15 residues. DNA of the CDR3: TGTGCCAGCAGCGTAGACGGCAGACGGAATTCACCCCTCCACTTT. Its translation: CASSVDGRRNSPLHF.

The chain joins TRBV27 to TRBJ1-2; tentatively, D is TRBD1 (5 bases). Trimming took 6 bases from V and 8 from J, leaving 22 bases between them. The CDR3 is 15 residues long. Germline CDR1 is MNHEY and CDR2 is SMNVEV (reference sequence). The CDR3 region is CASRTVEGHFSGYTF. DNA for the CDR3: TGTGCCAGCAGGACCGTGGAGGGGCACTTTAGCGGCTACACCTTC.